This TCR beta chain was captured by sequencing in a study of shared clonotypes between healthy human individuals. TCRdb keeps only in-frame clones here, not all; method: immunoSEQ multiplex PCR. The table lists some 500,000 clones, roughly 95% of them singletons. The CDR3 consists of 15 residues. Germline V lookup: CDR1 SNHLY, CDR2 FYNNEI. Trimming removed 4 bases at V and 0 bases at J, with 11 bases between. The sample was naive CD4+ T cells sorted from blood. Subset described: CD45RA+ positively selected. The receptor's source is a woman aged 25-40 years in good health. The chain has TRBV2 and TRBJ2-3; D remains unclear. The CDR3: CASSVGLLSTDTQYF. The DNA of the CDR3 is TGTGCCAGCAGTGTTGGCCTCCTGAGCACAGATACGCAGTATTTT.